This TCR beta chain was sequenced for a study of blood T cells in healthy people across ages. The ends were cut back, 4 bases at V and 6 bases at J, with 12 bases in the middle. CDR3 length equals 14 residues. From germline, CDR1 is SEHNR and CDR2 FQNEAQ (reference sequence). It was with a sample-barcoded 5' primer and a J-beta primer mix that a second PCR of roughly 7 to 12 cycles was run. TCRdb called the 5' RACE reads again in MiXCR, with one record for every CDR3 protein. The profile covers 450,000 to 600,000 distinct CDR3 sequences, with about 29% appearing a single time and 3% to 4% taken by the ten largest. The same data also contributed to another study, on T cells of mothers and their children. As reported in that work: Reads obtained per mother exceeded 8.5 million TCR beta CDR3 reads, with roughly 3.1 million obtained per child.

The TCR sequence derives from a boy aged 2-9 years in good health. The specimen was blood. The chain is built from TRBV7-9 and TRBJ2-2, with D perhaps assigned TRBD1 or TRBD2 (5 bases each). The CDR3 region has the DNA TGTGCCAGCAGCTCCCAGACGGGGCCCGGGGAGCTGTTTTTT. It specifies CASSSQTGPGELFF.